The sequence of this T cell receptor beta chain was determined in a study of CD8+CD57+ T cells in acquired aplastic anemia. Study information: CD4+ and CD8+ cells, once sorted, gave DNA averaging approximately 3 ug. General study points: Patients and controls turned out to have roughly 31 CD8+ CDR3 sequences in common.

The V end was cut by 4 bases, the J end by 7 bases, with 13 bases between. Germline loops: CDR1 KGHDR, CDR2 SFDVKD. The CDR3 is 14 residues long. This clonotype was observed at least ten times. What it binds is not known. Individuals selected for sequencing had exhibited CD8+CD57+ cell expansion on flow cytometry. Blood sampling was performed on the patients, and none of them had received therapy by then. Genomic DNA, serving as template, underwent TCR beta VDJ and CDR3 profiling. MiXCR was run by TCRdb on the reads, yielding one entry per CDR3 protein. Altogether just over 200,000 distinct CDR3 sequences are present, over 55% being singletons, with the ten largest covering roughly 50%.

V is TRBV24-1 and J is TRBJ1-5; unclear D gene. The sequence came from a human donor with aplastic anemia. The sequencing input was sorted CD4+, CD8+, or CD8+CD57+ T cells (not recorded which) from PBMCs. This chain's CDR3 is CATSDPRSEQPQHF. The CDR3 DNA reads as TGTGCCACCAGTGACCCCCGAAGCGAACAGCCCCAGCATTTT.